One TCR beta chain is described in this entry. The antigen is not known. This sample is part of a study of a mutant IDH1 vaccine in newly diagnosed glioma. Study-wide context: Across weeks 1, 3, 5, 7, 11, 15, 19 and 23, patients received a vaccination each time, eight in all. Vaccine administration was initiated 4-6 weeks following radiotherapy alone, or with temozolomide cycles. Patients' prior therapy spanned radiotherapy, temozolomide, or both; most underwent both. Treated patients, averaging 40.4 years, were around 62% male and roughly 38% female.

Sequenced by immunoSEQ multiplex PCR; TCRdb stores in-frame clones only, minus some. The sample includes fewer than 70,000 clones, more than 80% of them seen just once. As for time point: week 5, during vaccination. One vaccine dose held 300 ug of mutant IDH1 20-mer peptide and came with topical imiquimod. Germline CDR1 and CDR2: GTSNPN and SVGIG (reference sequence). V lost 0 bases, J lost 4 bases, and 13 bases lay in between. The CDR3 sequence is 15 residues long. This TCR came from a woman in her forties with glioma. Sequences were derived from PBMCs, sampled from a glioma patient whose treatment included an IDH1 peptide vaccine. The chain has TRBV30 and TRBJ2-1, with D perhaps TRBD2 (6 bases). DNA for the CDR3: TGTGCCTGGAGTGTAGGAAGCGGGCTGTACAATGAGCAGTTCTTC. Its translation is CAWSVGSGLYNEQFF. The full variable domain, its missing parts supplied by reference TRBV30 and TRBJ2-1, is SQTIHQWPATLVQPVGSPLSLECTVEGTSNPNLYWYRQAAGRGLQLLFYSVGIGQISSEVPQNLSASRPQDRQFILSSKKLLLSDSGFYLCAWSVGSGLYNEQFFGPGTRLTVL.